This T cell receptor beta chain comes out of a study of CD8 T cells in Susac syndrome. Trimming removed 4 bases from V and 2 bases from J; junction bases left unmatched: 5. Germline CDR1 is SGHAT and CDR2 is FQNNGV. This CDR3 is built from 15 residues. cDNA came from approximately 0.5 to 1 ug RNA primed by random hexamers. TCRdb passed the immunoSEQ multiplex PCR reads through MiXCR, listing each CDR3 protein once. This sample has over 100,000 distinct CDR3 sequences, with roughly 95% found just once. Negative isolation was used for CD8+ and CD4+ T cells and FACS enrichment for TEMRA cells. The chain couples TRBV11-2 to TRBJ2-1, with 7 bases that match TRBD1. This clonotype was sampled from a human donor in good health. The specimen sequenced was CD4+ T cells from PBMCs. The CDR3 nucleotides are TGTGCCAGCAGCTCGGGGCAGGGGGCCTACAATGAGCAGTTCTTC. Its translation is CASSSGQGAYNEQFF.